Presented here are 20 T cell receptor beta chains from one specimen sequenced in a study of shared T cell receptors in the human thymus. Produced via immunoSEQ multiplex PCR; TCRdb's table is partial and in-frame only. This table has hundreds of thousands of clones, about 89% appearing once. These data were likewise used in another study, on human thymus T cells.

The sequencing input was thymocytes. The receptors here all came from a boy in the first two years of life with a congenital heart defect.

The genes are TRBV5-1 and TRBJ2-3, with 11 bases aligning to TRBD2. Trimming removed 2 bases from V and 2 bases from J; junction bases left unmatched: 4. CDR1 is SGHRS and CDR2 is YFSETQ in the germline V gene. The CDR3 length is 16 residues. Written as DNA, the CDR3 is TGCGCCAGCAGCTTTCGGACTAGCGGGTTCACAGATACGCAGTATTTT. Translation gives CASSFRTSGFTDTQYF.

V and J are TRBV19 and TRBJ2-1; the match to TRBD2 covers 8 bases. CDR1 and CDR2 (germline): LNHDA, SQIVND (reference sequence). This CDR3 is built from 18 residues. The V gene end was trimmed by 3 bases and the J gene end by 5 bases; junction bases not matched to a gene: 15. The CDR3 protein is CASSINPAGEIGDNEQFF. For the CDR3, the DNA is TGTGCCAGTAGTATTAATCCAGCGGGAGAGATCGGGGACAATGAGCAGTTCTTC.

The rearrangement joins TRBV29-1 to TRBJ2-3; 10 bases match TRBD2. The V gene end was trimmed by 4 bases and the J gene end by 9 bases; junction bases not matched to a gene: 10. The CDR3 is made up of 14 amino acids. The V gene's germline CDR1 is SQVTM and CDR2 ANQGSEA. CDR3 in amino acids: CSVGTSGTRGTQYF. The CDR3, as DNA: TGCAGCGTTGGAACTAGCGGGACAAGGGGGACGCAGTATTTT.

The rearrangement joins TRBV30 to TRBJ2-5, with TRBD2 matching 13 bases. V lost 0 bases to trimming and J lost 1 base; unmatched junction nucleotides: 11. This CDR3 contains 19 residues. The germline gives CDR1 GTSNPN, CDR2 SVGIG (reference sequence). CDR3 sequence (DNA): TGTGCCTGGAGTGTTAAGAGGACTAGCGGGAGACTTGGCCAAGAGACCCAGTACTTC. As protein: CAWSVKRTSGRLGQETQYF.

The CDR3, as DNA: TGCGCCAGCAGCTTGTGGGGTGGGACAGGGGACCTCCACGAGCAGTACTTC. Its protein product is CASSLWGGTGDLHEQYF. The chain employs TRBV5-1 and TRBJ2-7; 10 bases align to TRBD1. Germline CDR1 SGHRS, CDR2 YFSETQ. The CDR3 covers 17 residues. V lost 1 base to trimming and J lost 5 bases; unmatched junction nucleotides: 12.

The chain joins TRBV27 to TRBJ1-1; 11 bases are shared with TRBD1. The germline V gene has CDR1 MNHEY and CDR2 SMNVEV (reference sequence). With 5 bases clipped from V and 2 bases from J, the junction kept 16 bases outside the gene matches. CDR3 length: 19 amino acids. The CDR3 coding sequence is TGTGCCAGCAGTCCGACCGGACAGGGGGCTACGCGGGAAAACACTGAAGCTTTCTTT. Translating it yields CASSPTGQGATRENTEAFF.

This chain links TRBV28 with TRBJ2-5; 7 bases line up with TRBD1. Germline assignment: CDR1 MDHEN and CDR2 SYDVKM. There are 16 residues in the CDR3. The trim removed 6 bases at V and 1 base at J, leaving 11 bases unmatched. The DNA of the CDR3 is TGTGCCAGCAGCTTCCGGGACAGAACTCGCCAAGAGACCCAGTACTTC. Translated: CASSFRDRTRQETQYF.

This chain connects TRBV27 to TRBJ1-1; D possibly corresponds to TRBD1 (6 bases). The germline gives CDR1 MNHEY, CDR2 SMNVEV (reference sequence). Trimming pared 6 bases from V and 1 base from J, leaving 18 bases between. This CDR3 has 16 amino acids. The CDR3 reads CASRSLRTATNTEAFF. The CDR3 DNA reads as TGTGCCAGCAGAAGCCTTAGGACAGCAACGAACACTGAAGCTTTCTTT.

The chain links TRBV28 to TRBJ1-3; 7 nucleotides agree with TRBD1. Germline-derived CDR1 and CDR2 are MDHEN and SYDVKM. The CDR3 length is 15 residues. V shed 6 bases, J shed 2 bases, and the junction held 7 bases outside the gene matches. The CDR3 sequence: CASRAPGTAGNTIYF. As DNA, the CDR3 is TGTGCCAGCAGGGCCCCCGGGACAGCTGGAAACACCATATATTTT. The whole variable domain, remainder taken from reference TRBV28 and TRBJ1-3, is DVKVTQSSRYLVKRTGEKVFLECVQDMDHENMFWYRQDPGLGLRLIYFSYDVKMKEKGDIPEGYSVSREKKERFSLILESASTNQTSMYLCASRAPGTAGNTIYFGEGSWLTVV.

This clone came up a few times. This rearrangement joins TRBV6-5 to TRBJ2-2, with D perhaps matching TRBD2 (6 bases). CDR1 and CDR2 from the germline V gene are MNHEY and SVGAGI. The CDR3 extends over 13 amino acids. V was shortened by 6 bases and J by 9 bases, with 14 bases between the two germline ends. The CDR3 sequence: CASRSTSFRELFF. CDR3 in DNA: TGTGCCAGCAGGTCTACTAGCTTTAGGGAGCTGTTTTTT.

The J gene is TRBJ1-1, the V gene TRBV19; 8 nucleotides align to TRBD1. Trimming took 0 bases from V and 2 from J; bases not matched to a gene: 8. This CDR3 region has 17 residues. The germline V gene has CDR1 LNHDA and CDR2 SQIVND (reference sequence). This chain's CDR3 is CASSIDVRGTGNTEAFF. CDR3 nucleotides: TGTGCCAGTAGTATAGACGTTCGCGGGACAGGTAACACTGAAGCTTTCTTT.

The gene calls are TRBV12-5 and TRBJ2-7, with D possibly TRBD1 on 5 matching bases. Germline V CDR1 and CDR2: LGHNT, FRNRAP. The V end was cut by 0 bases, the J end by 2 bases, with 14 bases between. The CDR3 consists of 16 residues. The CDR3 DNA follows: TGTGCTAGTGGTTTGGTACTCAAAGGGGCACCCTACGAGCAGTACTTC. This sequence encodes CASGLVLKGAPYEQYF.

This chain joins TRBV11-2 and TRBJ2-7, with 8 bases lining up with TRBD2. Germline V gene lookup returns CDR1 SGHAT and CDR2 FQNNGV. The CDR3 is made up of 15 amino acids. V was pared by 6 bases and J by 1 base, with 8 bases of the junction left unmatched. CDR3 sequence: CASSTSGGDSYEQYF. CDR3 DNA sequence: TGTGCCAGCAGTACCTCGGGAGGGGATTCCTACGAGCAGTACTTC.

The CDR3 protein is CAWSSRPEGPYNEQFF. CDR3 bases: TGTGCCTGGAGCTCCCGTCCGGAGGGCCCGTACAATGAGCAGTTCTTC. The chain employs TRBV30 and TRBJ2-1, with D perhaps TRBD2 (6 bases). Germline lookup yields CDR1 GTSNPN and CDR2 SVGIG (reference sequence). This CDR3 spans 16 amino acids. V was pared by 3 bases and J by 4 bases, with 19 bases between.

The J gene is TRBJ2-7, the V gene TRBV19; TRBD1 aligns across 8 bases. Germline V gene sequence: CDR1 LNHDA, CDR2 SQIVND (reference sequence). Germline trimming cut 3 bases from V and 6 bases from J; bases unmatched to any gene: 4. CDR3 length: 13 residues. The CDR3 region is CASSIGTGGEQYF. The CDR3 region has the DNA TGTGCCAGTAGTATTGGTACAGGGGGCGAGCAGTACTTC.

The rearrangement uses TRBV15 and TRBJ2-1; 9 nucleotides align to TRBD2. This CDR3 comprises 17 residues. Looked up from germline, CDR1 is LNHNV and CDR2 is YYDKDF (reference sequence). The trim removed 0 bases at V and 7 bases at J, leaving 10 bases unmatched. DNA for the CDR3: TGTGCCACCAGCAGAGATGAAAGACTAGCGGTGGGGAATGAGCAGTTCTTC. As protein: CATSRDERLAVGNEQFF.

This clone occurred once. This chain's CDR3 is CAISGDSKFYEQYF. Written as DNA, the CDR3 is TGTGCCATCAGCGGGGACAGCAAATTCTACGAGCAGTACTTC. The chain joins TRBV10-3 to TRBJ2-7, with 7 bases matching TRBD1. Germline V gene data show CDR1 as ENHRY and CDR2 as SYGVKD. V shed 6 bases, J shed 3 bases, and the junction held 8 bases outside the gene matches. The CDR3 length is 14 residues.

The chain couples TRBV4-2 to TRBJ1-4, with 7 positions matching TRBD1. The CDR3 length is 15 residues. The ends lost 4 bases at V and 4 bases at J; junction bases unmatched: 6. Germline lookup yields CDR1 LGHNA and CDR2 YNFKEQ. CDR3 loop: CASSPGTEINEKLFF. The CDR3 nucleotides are TGTGCCAGCAGCCCGGGGACAGAGATTAATGAAAAACTGTTTTTT.

CDR3 residues: CASTSGSYEQYF. In DNA form, the CDR3 reads TGTGCCAGCACTAGCGGCTCCTACGAGCAGTACTTC. The chain joins TRBV11-2 to TRBJ2-7; 7 nucleotides agree with TRBD2. Germline values: CDR1 SGHAT, CDR2 FQNNGV. With 7 bases clipped from V and 0 bases from J, the junction kept 0 bases outside the gene matches. The CDR3 is made up of 12 amino acids.

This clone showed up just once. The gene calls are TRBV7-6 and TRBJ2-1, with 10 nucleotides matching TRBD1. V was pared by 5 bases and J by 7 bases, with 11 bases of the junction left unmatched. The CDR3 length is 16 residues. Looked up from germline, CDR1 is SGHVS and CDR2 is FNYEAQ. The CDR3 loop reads CASSELAGQGRNEQFF. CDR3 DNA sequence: TGTGCCAGCAGCGAACTGGCGGGACAGGGGAGGAATGAGCAGTTCTTC.